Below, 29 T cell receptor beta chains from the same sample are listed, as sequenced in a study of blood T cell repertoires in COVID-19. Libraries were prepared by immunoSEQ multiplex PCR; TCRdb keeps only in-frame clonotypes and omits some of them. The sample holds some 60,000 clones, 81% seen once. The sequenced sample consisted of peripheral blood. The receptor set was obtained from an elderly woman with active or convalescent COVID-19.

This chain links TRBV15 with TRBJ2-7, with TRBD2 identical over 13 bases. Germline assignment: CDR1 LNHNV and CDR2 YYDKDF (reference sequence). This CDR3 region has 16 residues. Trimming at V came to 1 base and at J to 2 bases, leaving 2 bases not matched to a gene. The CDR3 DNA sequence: TGTGCCACCAGCAGAGGTACTAGCGGGGGGGCCTACGAGCAGTACTTC. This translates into CATSRGTSGGAYEQYF. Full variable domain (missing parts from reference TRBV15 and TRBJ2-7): DAMVIQNPRYQVTQFGKPVTLSCSQTLNHNVMYWYQQKSSQAPKLLFHYYDKDFNNEADTPDNFQSRRPNTSFCFLDIRSPGLGDTAMYLCATSRGTSGGAYEQYFGPGTRLTVT.

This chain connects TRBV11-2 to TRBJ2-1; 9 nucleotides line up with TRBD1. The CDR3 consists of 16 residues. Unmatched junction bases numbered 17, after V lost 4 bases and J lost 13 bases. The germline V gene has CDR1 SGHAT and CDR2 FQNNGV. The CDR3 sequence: CASSSTPGTGLMDQFF. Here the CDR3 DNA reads TGTGCCAGCAGCTCCACCCCGGGGACAGGGTTAATGGACCAGTTCTTC. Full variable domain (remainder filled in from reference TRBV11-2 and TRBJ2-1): EAGVAQSPRYKIIEKRQSVAFWCNPISGHATLYWYQQILGQGPKLLIQFQNNGVVDDSQLPKDRFSAERLKGVDSTLKIQPAKLEDSAVYLCASSSTPGTGLMDQFFGPGTRLTVL.

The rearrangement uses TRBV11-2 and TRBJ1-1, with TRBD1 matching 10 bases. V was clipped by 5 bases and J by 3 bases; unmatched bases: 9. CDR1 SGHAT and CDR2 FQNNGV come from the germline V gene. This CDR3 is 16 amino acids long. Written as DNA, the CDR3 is TGTGCCAGCAGCGAGCACGCTGGGACAGGGGACACTGAAGCTTTCTTT. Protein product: CASSEHAGTGDTEAFF. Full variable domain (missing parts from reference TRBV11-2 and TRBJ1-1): EAGVAQSPRYKIIEKRQSVAFWCNPISGHATLYWYQQILGQGPKLLIQFQNNGVVDDSQLPKDRFSAERLKGVDSTLKIQPAKLEDSAVYLCASSEHAGTGDTEAFFGQGTRLTVV.

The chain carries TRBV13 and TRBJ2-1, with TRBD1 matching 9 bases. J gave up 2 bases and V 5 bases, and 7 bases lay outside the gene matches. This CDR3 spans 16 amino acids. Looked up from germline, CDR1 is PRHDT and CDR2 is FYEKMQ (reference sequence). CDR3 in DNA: TGTGCCAGCAGCCAACTCCGGGACAGGGCCTACAATGAGCAGTTCTTC. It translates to CASSQLRDRAYNEQFF.

CDR3 amino acids: CASSVGVGGQQPQHF. CDR3 coding DNA: TGTGCCAGCAGCGTAGGAGTAGGGGGCCAACAGCCCCAGCATTTT. The rearrangement uses TRBV9 and TRBJ1-5; 7 nucleotides line up with TRBD1. The V gene end was trimmed by 0 bases and the J gene end by 7 bases; junction bases not matched to a gene: 7. The CDR3 loop spans 15 amino acids. Germline V lookup: CDR1 SGDLS, CDR2 YYNGEE.

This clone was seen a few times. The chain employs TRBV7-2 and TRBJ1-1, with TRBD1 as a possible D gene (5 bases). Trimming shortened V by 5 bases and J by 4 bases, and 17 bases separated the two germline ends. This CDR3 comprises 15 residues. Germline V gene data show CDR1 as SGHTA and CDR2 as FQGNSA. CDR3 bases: TGTGCCAGCAGCCAAGGGCAGGCCGGGGGCACTGAAGCTTTCTTT. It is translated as CASSQGQAGGTEAFF.

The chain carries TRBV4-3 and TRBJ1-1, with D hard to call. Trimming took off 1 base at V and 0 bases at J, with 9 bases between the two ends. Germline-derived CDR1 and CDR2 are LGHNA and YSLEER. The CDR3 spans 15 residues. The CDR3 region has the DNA TGCGCCAGCAGCCAAGGGTACGGTCTGAACACTGAAGCTTTCTTT. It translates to CASSQGYGLNTEAFF.

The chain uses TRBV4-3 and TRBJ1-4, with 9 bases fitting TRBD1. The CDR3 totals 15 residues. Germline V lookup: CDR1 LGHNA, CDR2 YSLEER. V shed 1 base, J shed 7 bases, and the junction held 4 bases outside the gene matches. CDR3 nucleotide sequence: TGCGCCAGCAGCCAAGGGGGACAGGGTGTTGAAAAACTGTTTTTT. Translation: CASSQGGQGVEKLFF.

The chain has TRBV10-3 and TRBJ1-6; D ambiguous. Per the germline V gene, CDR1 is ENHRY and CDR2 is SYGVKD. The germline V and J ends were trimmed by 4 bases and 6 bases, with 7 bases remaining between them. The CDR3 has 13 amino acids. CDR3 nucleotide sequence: TGTGCCATCAGTGGCCAGATTAATTCACCCCTCCACTTT. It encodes CAISGQINSPLHF.

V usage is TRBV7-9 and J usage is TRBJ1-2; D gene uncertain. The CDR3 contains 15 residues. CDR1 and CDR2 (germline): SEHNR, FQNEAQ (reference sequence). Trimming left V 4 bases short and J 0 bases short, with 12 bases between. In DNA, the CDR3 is TGTGCCAGCAGCTCCCCGTATCAGTCTAACTATGGCTACACCTTC. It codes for CASSSPYQSNYGYTF. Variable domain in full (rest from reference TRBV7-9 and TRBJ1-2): DTGVSQNPRHKITKRGQNVTFRCDPISEHNRLYWYRQTLGQGPEFLTYFQNEAQLEKSRLLSDRFSAERPKGSFSTLEIQRTEQGDSAMYLCASSSPYQSNYGYTFGSGTRLTVV.

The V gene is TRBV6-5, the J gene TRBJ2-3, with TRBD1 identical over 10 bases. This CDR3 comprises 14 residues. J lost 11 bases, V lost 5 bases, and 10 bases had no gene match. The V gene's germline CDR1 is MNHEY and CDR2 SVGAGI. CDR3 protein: CASSPDRGRPRQYF. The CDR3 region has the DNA TGTGCCAGCAGTCCAGACAGGGGGCGCCCCAGGCAGTATTTT.

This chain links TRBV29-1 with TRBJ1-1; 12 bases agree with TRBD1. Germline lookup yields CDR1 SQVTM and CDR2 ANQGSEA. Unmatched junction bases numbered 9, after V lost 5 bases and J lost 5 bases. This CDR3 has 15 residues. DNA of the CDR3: TGCAGCGTTTCCGGGACAGGGGGCCGGGTGACTGAAGCTTTCTTT. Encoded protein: CSVSGTGGRVTEAFF.

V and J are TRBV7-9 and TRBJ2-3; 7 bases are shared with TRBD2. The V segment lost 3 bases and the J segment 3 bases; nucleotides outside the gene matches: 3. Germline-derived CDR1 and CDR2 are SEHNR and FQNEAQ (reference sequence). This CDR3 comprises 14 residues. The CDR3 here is CASSFSGRTDTQYF. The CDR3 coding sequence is TGTGCCAGCAGCTTTAGCGGGCGAACAGATACGCAGTATTTT.

This CDR3 is CASSGTGGIGRTGELFF. CDR3 DNA: TGTGCCAGCAGTGGCACAGGGGGCATCGGACGCACCGGGGAGCTGTTTTTT. This rearrangement joins TRBV14 to TRBJ2-2; TRBD1 agrees at 9 bases. The V and J ends lost 6 bases and 4 bases, in that order; junction bases with no gene match: 12. The germline V gene has CDR1 SGHDN and CDR2 FVKESK. This CDR3 has 17 residues.

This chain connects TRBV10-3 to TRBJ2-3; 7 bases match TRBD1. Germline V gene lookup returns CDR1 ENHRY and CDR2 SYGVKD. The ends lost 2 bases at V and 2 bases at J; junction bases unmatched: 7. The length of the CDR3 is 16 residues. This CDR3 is CAISEGGQAVTDTQYF. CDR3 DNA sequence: TGTGCCATCAGTGAGGGAGGACAGGCCGTCACAGATACGCAGTATTTT.

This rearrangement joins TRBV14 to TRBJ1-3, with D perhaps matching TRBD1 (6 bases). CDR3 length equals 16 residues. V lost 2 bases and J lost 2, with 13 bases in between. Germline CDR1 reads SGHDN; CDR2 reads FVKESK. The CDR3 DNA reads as TGTGCCAGCAGCCAACACGTTACAGGGACTGGAAACACCATATATTTT. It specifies CASSQHVTGTGNTIYF.

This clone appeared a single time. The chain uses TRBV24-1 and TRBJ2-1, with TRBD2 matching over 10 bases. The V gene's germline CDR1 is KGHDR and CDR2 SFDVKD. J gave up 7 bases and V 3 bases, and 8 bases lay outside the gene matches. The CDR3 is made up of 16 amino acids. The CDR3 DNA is TGTGCCACCAGTGATCCGAGCGGGGGGGCAGTGAATGAGCAGTTCTTC. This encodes CATSDPSGGAVNEQFF.

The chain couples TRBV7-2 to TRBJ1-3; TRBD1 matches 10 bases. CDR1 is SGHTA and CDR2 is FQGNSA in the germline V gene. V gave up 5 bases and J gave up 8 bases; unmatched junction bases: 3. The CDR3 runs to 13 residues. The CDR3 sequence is CASSQGQGYTIYF. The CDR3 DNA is TGTGCCAGCAGCCAGGGACAGGGGTACACCATATATTTT.

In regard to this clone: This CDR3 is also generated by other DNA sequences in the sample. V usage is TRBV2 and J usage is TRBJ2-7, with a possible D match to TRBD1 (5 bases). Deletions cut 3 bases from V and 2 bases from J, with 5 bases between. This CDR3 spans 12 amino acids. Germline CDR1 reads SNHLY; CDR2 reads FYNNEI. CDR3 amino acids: CASSDRAYEQYF. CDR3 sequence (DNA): TGTGCCAGCAGTGACAGGGCCTACGAGCAGTACTTC.

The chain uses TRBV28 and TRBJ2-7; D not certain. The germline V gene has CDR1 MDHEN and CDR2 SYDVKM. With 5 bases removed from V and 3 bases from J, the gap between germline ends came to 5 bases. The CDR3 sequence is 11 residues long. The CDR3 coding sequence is TGTGCCAGCAGTCCCCGCTACGAGCAGTACTTC. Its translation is CASSPRYEQYF.

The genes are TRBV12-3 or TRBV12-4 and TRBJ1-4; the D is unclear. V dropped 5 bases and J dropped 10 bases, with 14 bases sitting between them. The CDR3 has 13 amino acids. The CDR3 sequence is CASSPDQRGKLFF. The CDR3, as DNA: TGTGCCAGCAGTCCCGACCAACGGGGAAAACTGTTTTTT.

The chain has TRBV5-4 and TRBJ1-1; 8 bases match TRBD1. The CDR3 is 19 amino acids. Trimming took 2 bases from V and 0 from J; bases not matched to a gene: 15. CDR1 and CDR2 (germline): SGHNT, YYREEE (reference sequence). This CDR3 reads CASSLHIGTGGPLNTEAFF. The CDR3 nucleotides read TGTGCCAGCAGCTTACACATCGGGACAGGCGGCCCATTGAACACTGAAGCTTTCTTT.

CDR3 coding DNA: TGTGCCAGCGGGGGACAGGGGGCGCGGCAGCCCCAGCATTTT. Its translation: CASGGQGARQPQHF. V gene TRBV2 combines with J gene TRBJ1-5; TRBD1 agrees at 12 bases. V trimming: 8 bases; J trimming: 7 bases; junction bases outside the gene matches: 6. There are 14 residues in the CDR3. In germline, CDR1 is SNHLY, CDR2 FYNNEI.

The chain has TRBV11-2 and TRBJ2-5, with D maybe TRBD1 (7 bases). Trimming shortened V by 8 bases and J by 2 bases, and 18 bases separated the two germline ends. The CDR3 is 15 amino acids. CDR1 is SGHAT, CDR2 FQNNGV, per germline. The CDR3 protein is CASRGGQGGQETQYF. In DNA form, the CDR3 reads TGTGCCAGCCGTGGGGGGCAGGGGGGTCAAGAGACCCAGTACTTC.

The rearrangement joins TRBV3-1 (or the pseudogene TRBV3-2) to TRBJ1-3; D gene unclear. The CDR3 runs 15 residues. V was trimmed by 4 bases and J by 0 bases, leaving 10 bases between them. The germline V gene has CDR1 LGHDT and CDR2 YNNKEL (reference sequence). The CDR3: CASSPEHSSGNTIYF. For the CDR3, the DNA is TGTGCCAGCAGCCCAGAACACAGCTCTGGAAACACCATATATTTT.

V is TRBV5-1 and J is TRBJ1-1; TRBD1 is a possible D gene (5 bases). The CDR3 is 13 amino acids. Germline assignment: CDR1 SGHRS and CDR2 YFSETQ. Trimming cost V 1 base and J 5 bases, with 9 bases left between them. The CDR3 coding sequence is TGCGCCAGCAGCTTGTCGGGGGAGACTGAAGCTTTCTTT. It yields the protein CASSLSGETEAFF.

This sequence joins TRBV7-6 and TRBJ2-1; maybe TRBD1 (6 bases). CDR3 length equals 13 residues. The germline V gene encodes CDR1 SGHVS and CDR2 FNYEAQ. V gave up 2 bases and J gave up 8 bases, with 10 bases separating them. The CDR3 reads CASSLRQDYEQFF. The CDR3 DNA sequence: TGTGCCAGCAGCTTAAGACAGGACTATGAGCAGTTCTTC.

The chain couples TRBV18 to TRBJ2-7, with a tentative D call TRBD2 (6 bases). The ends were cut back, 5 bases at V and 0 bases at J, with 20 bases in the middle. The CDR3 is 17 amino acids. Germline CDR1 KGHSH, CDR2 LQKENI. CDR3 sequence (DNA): TGTGCCAGCTCAGACTCTACGGGACTTTCGAGCTCCTACGAGCAGTACTTC. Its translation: CASSDSTGLSSSYEQYF.

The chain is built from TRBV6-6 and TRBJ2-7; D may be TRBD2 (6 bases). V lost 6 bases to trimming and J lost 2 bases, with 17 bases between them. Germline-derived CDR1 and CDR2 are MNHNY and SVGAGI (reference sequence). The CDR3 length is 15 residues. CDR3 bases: TGTGCCAGCAGATTAACAGGTGGAGGGGCCTACGAGCAGTACTTC. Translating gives CASRLTGGGAYEQYF.